This T cell receptor beta chain was retrieved from a study of cytomegalovirus exposure and HLA in healthy donors. PCR amplification relied on 60 Vbeta primers (plus 13 Jbeta primers). Profiled with immunoSEQ multiplex PCR; TCRdb holds only in-frame clones, not every one. The data contain about 160,000 clones, 78% of them singletons. The donors gave bone marrow, and they were healthy. Germline loops: CDR1 MNHNY, CDR2 SVGAGI (reference sequence). There are 14 residues in the CDR3. V was trimmed by 4 bases and J by 7 bases, leaving 16 bases between them. The rearrangement links TRBV6-6 to TRBJ1-1; possibly TRBD1 for D (5 bases). This TCR came from a woman in her thirties or forties in good health and CMV-seronegative. What was sequenced was PBMCs. The CDR3, as DNA: TGTGCCAGCAGTTGGTCGGACAAGTGGAATGAAGCTTTCTTT. It is translated as CASSWSDKWNEAFF.